The T cell receptor (beta chain) under discussion was sequenced for a study of blood T cell repertoires in COVID-19. Profiled with immunoSEQ multiplex PCR; TCRdb holds only in-frame clones, not every one. The repertoire holds 150,000 to 200,000 clones, with about 85% as singletons. This CDR3 comprises 17 residues. Trimming at V came to 1 base and at J to 4 bases, leaving 13 bases not matched to a gene. Per the germline V gene, CDR1 is GTSNPN and CDR2 is SVGIG (reference sequence). The TCR comes from a man aged 40-49 years with acute or convalescent COVID-19. The chain has TRBV30 and TRBJ1-3; 7 bases are shared with TRBD1. The sample comprised peripheral blood. CDR3 DNA: TGTGCCTGGAGTGCTTGGGACAGATGGAGGCGCGGAAACACCATATATTTT. It encodes CAWSAWDRWRRGNTIYF.